This T cell receptor beta chain emerged from a study of cytomegalovirus exposure and HLA in healthy donors. The PCR had 60 Vbeta and 13 Jbeta primers. This table comes from immunoSEQ multiplex PCR, and its TCRdb copy is limited to in-frame clones, with some not included. Of approximately 110,000 clones in the sample, roughly 82% were seen once. This clone was seen a single time. Its antigen is undetermined. Overall study results and limits: Most TCR sequences were rare, but some public TCRs occurred in many donors.

Material for sequencing was PBMCs. The clonotype was recovered from a woman aged 40-49 years in good health and CMV-seropositive.

In nucleotides, the CDR3 is TGTGCCAGCAGCTTGGGGCCTTGGAGCTCTGGAAACACCATATATTTT. Its protein is CASSLGPWSSGNTIYF. The V and J genes are TRBV5-5 and TRBJ1-3; D gene ambiguous. The V gene's germline CDR1 is SGHKS and CDR2 YYEKEE (reference sequence). The germline V and J ends were trimmed by 0 bases and 0 bases, with 10 bases remaining between them. This CDR3 has 16 residues.